This T cell receptor beta chain stems from a study of blood T cell repertoires in COVID-19. Study-wide background: Nucleic acid was either cDNA or gDNA, and it came from T cells, B-cell-depleted T cells, or PBMCs.

The method was immunoSEQ multiplex PCR; TCRdb's version includes in-frame clones alone and lacks a portion of them. The sample shows hundreds of thousands of clones, about nine tenths of them seen only once. After removal of 5 bases from V and 5 bases from J, the junction contained 13 bases not matched to a gene. The CDR3 has 16 residues. CDR1 SGHVT and CDR2 SQSDAQ come from the germline V gene. Participants, about 18 to 95 years old, spanned around 25 US areas. Cohorts were determined from participant-reported clinical history. The chain joins TRBV7-4 to TRBJ2-7, with TRBD2 matching 9 bases. The TCR comes from a woman aged 18-35 years who had recovered from COVID-19. Source material: PBMCs or T cells enriched from blood (not recorded which). CDR3 region: CASSLISRGGGHEQYF. The CDR3 DNA is TGTGCCAGCAGCCTGATCTCGCGGGGGGGCGGCCACGAGCAGTACTTC.